These 9 T cell receptor beta chains originate from one sample sequenced in a study of CXCR3-negative and CXCR3-positive naive CD8 T cells. It was by 5' RACE with UMI labels that the TRB cDNA libraries were prepared. Reanalyzing the 5' RACE reads, TCRdb keeps one entry per CDR3 protein, without DNA. The sample's table shows around 41,000 distinct CDR3 sequences. The sequenced material came from memory CD8+ T cells from blood. Receptors were obtained from a human donor in good health. Some clones in this sample may be carry-over from other donors' samples.

V usage is TRBV4-3 and J usage is TRBJ2-7; TCRdb selects TRBD1, and the lack of DNA leaves this call unchecked. Germline-derived CDR1 and CDR2 are LGHNA and YSLEER. The CDR3 loop spans 15 amino acids. The CDR3 protein is CASSQEQVSIREQYF.

This chain connects TRBV4-2 to TRBJ2-1; TCRdb reports TRBD2, a call that lacks DNA to check it against. This CDR3 spans 16 amino acids. Germline V gene sequence: CDR1 LGHNA, CDR2 YNFKEQ. CDR3: CASSQALAGDYNEQFF.

This CDR3 reads CASSSTSTETQYF. V usage is TRBV7-9 and J usage is TRBJ2-5; the D call from TCRdb, TRBD2, cannot be confirmed without DNA. The CDR3 consists of 13 residues. Looked up from germline, CDR1 is SEHNR and CDR2 is FQNEAQ (reference sequence).

The chain joins TRBV25-1 to TRBJ2-2; TCRdb designates TRBD1, a call that cannot be tested without DNA. The CDR3 loop spans 15 amino acids. From germline, CDR1 is MGHDK and CDR2 SYGVNS. The CDR3 loop reads CASGWGQASNGELFF. The full variable domain, its missing parts supplied by reference TRBV25-1 and TRBJ2-2, is EADIYQTPRYLVIGTGKKITLECSQTMGHDKMYWYQQDPGMELHLIHYSYGVNSTEKGDLSSESTVSRIRTEHFPLTLESARPSHTSQYLCASGWGQASNGELFFGEGSRLTVL.

V and J are TRBV6-5 and TRBJ2-2; there is no DNA to check the TCRdb D call of TRBD2. CDR3 length equals 23 residues. CDR1 is MNHEY, CDR2 SVGAGI, per germline. The CDR3: CATATTSPGLVGKTLTNTGELFF.

V and J are TRBV7-8 and TRBJ1-1. The CDR3 loop spans 12 amino acids. The germline V gene has CDR1 SGHVS and CDR2 FQNEAQ. CDR3 sequence reads: CASTLLNTEAFF.

The genes are TRBV28 and TRBJ2-5; without DNA, the TCRdb call of TRBD2 cannot be checked. Germline V lookup: CDR1 MDHEN, CDR2 SYDVKM. The CDR3 is 13 amino acids. The CDR3 sequence is CAARSSGQETQYF.

This chain uses TRBV20-1 with TRBJ2-1. Germline values: CDR1 DFQATT, CDR2 SNEGSKA (reference sequence). This CDR3 has 12 residues. The CDR3 reads CSARANYNEQFF.

The chain has TRBV7-6 and TRBJ2-7; TCRdb's assignment of TRBD2 cannot be checked, as there is no DNA. CDR3 length equals 16 residues. Looked up from germline, CDR1 is SGHVS and CDR2 is FNYEAQ. CDR3 protein: CASSPRLAGETYEQYF.